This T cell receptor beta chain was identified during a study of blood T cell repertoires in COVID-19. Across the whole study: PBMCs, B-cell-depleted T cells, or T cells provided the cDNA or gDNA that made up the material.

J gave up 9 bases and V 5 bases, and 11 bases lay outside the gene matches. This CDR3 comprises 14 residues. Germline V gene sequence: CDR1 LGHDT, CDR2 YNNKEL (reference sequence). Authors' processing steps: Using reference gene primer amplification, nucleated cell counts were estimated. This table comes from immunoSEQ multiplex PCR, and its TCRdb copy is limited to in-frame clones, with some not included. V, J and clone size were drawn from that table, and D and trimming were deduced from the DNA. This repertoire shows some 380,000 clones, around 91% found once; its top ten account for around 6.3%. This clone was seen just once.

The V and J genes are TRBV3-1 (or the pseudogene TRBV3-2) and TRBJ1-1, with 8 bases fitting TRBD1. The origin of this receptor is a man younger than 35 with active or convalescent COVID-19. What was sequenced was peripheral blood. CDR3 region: CASSSGTGSPKAFF. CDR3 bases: TGTGCCAGCAGCTCGGGGACAGGCTCTCCGAAAGCTTTCTTT.